Given below is one T cell receptor (beta chain) in context. The antigen is undetermined. The data stem from a study of vaccination and CD4 T cells after COVID-19. About the study: Cells were stimulated with overlapping spike peptides from SARS-CoV-2, HCoV-NL63, HCoV-OC43 and HCoV-229E.

Cultured CD4+ T cell DNA was sequenced using the Oncomine TCR Beta short-read assay. MiXCR, applied by TCRdb to the PCR reads, yields one record per CDR3 protein. The sample consists of approximately 4,400 distinct CDR3 sequences, roughly 40% of them appearing once. Specified treatment: roughly 10-day PBMC culture with coronavirus spike peptide pools or control peptides (ViraFEST assay). Culture of approximately 2 million PBMCs per well took place with 10 IU/ml IL-2 and about 10 ug/ml peptide pools. Study conclusions and caveats: Nearly all convalescent vaccine-specific clones, 304 of 307, recognized only SARS-CoV-2 spike.

The CDR3 is made up of 14 amino acids. The germline V gene encodes CDR1 SQVTM and CDR2 ANQGSEA. The sequenced sample consisted of CD4+ T cells from blood, cultured in vitro. The clonotype comes from a human donor who had recovered from COVID-19. The chain recombines TRBV29-1 with TRBJ1-3; 8 bases map to TRBD1. CDR3 amino acids: CGSSQGASGNTIYF. Written as DNA, the CDR3 is TGCGGGTCGTCCCAGGGGGCTTCTGGAAACACCATATATTTT.